The 14 T cell receptor beta chains below all came from one sample that was sequenced in a study of blood T cell repertoires in COVID-19. This table comes from immunoSEQ multiplex PCR, and its TCRdb copy is limited to in-frame clones, with some not included. Found here are roughly 140,000 clones, roughly four fifths of them singletons; the top ten hold around 1.6%. Sequenced sample: PBMCs or T cells enriched from blood (not recorded which). The receptors here all came from a woman younger than 30 who had been exposed to COVID-19.

V usage is TRBV6-6 and J usage is TRBJ1-3; TRBD1 is a possible D gene (6 bases). The CDR3 runs to 14 residues. Germline CDR1 MNHNY, CDR2 SVGAGI (reference sequence). The V gene lost 2 bases and the J gene lost 1 base, with 6 bases spanning the gap. The CDR3 reads CASSYGTSGNTIYF. The CDR3 region has the DNA TGTGCCAGCAGTTACGGGACATCTGGAAACACCATATATTTT.

This chain links TRBV28 with TRBJ1-6, with D possibly matching TRBD1 (6 bases). This CDR3 is 13 amino acids long. Trimming took 8 bases from V and 4 from J, leaving 9 bases between them. Germline V gene sequence: CDR1 MDHEN, CDR2 SYDVKM. The CDR3 sequence: CASGDTYNSPLHF. DNA of the CDR3: TGTGCCAGCGGGGACACGTATAATTCACCCCTCCACTTT.

The CDR3 DNA reads as TGTGCCAGCAGCCCCTGGGCGGGAGTGGTATCCTACGAGCAGTACTTC. This codes for CASSPWAGVVSYEQYF. The chain employs TRBV7-9 and TRBJ2-7; TRBD2 matches 7 bases. The CDR3 extends over 16 amino acids. J was trimmed by 1 base and V by 5 bases; bases with no gene match: 11. Germline values: CDR1 SEHNR, CDR2 FQNEAQ (reference sequence).

This chain connects TRBV7-9 to TRBJ1-5, with TRBD1 matching 10 bases. After removal of 5 bases from V and 8 bases from J, the junction contained 12 bases not matched to a gene. This CDR3 has 16 amino acids. The germline V gene has CDR1 SEHNR and CDR2 FQNEAQ (reference sequence). CDR3 coding DNA: TGTGCCAGCAGCACTACCGGGACAGGGGCCTCTGAGCCCCAGCATTTT. As protein: CASSTTGTGASEPQHF.

The chain employs TRBV5-4 and TRBJ1-2, with no clear D. V shed 0 bases and J shed 6 bases, with 12 bases lying between them. The CDR3 runs to 14 residues. Germline V lookup: CDR1 SGHNT, CDR2 YYREEE (reference sequence). CDR3 sequence (DNA): TGTGCCAGCAGCTTGGGTCCACCGGCGGATGGCTACACCTTC. Translation gives CASSLGPPADGYTF.

This clone has only one observation. The chain carries TRBV27 and TRBJ1-1; possible D gene TRBD1, 6 bases. Trimming removed 5 bases from V and 6 bases from J, with 28 bases in between. Germline V CDR1 and CDR2: MNHEY, SMNVEV (reference sequence). The CDR3 consists of 18 residues. The CDR3 DNA reads TGTGCCAGCAGTCCCCGTAGAGGGATTCTGCAGGGGCGGCCTGAAGCTTTCTTT. This gives the protein CASSPRRGILQGRPEAFF.

V and J are TRBV4-3 and TRBJ2-3; D may be TRBD2 (6 bases). The V end was cut by 0 bases, the J end by 0 bases, with 19 bases between. In germline, CDR1 is LGHNA, CDR2 YSLEER. CDR3 length: 19 residues. CDR3 amino acids: CASSQETTLGGGSTDTQYF. The CDR3 DNA reads as TGCGCCAGCAGCCAAGAAACGACTTTGGGGGGAGGAAGCACAGATACGCAGTATTTT.

Details on this clone: The germline gene is not matched at one end of the junction; a read error may be the cause. This CDR3 reads CASSSRDF. The DNA of the CDR3 is TGTGCCAGCAGTTCCCGGGACTTT. The rearrangement links TRBV28 to TRBJ1-1; no clear D gene. The CDR3 runs to 8 residues. Germline CDR1 is MDHEN and CDR2 is SYDVKM. The complete variable domain, with remaining parts taken from reference TRBV28 and TRBJ1-1, reads DVKVTQSSRYLVKRTGEKVFLECVQDMDHENMFWYRQDPGLGLRLIYFSYDVKMKEKGDIPEGYSVSREKKERFSLILESASTNQTSMYLCASSSRDFGQGTRLTVV.

This chain connects TRBV27 to TRBJ2-1, with 9 bases that match TRBD2. This CDR3 contains 15 residues. Germline V gene data show CDR1 as MNHEY and CDR2 as SMNVEV (reference sequence). V lost 7 bases, J lost 1 base, and 5 bases stayed unmatched. The CDR3 bases are TGTGCCAGCACAAAGCGGGGGGTTTCCTACAATGAGCAGTTCTTC. It translates to CASTKRGVSYNEQFF.

This chain connects TRBV27 to TRBJ2-7; 11 bases align to TRBD2. V lost 6 bases, J lost 0 bases, and 4 bases stayed unmatched. Germline CDR1 and CDR2: MNHEY and SMNVEV (reference sequence). This CDR3 is 15 amino acids long. The CDR3: CASRKGLAGSYEQYF. The CDR3 DNA follows: TGTGCCAGCAGAAAAGGACTAGCGGGCTCCTACGAGCAGTACTTC.

V usage is TRBV2 and J usage is TRBJ1-6, with TRBD1 matching 7 bases. The germline V gene has CDR1 SNHLY and CDR2 FYNNEI. V lost 6 bases, J lost 7 bases, and 9 bases stayed unmatched. The CDR3 covers 15 residues. CDR3 region: CASRETGQTNSPLHF. As DNA, the CDR3 is TGTGCCAGCAGGGAAACGGGACAGACAAATTCACCCCTCCACTTT. Using reference TRBV2 and TRBJ1-6 for the parts outside the CDR3, the full variable domain is EPEVTQTPSHQVTQMGQEVILRCVPISNHLYFYWYRQILGQKVEFLVSFYNNEISEKSEIFDDQFSVERPDGSNFTLKIRSTKLEDSAMYFCASRETGQTNSPLHFGNGTRLTVT.

This chain uses TRBV21-1 with TRBJ2-1; the DNA was not compared with TRBD2, the D call given in the table. TRBV21-1 constitutes a pseudogene. The CDR3 sequence is 18 residues long. The CDR3 region has the DNA TGTGCCAGCAGCAAGGTAAATGTCGGGCGGGGGGTCTACAATGAGCAGTTCTTC. This encodes CASSKVNVGRGVYNEQFF.

This rearrangement joins TRBV19 to TRBJ2-7; D call uncertain. CDR3 length: 15 residues. Germline assignment: CDR1 LNHDA and CDR2 SQIVND (reference sequence). Trimming removed 1 base at V and 2 bases at J, with 12 bases between. The CDR3 DNA is TGTGCCAGTAGTATAGGAGGTTCGGCTACCTACGAGCAGTACTTC. It yields the protein CASSIGGSATYEQYF.

V and J are TRBV24-1 and TRBJ2-1, with TRBD1 matching over 8 bases. The CDR3 is 15 residues long. The V gene end was trimmed by 3 bases and the J gene end by 8 bases; junction bases not matched to a gene: 8. Germline CDR1 is KGHDR and CDR2 is SFDVKD. As DNA, the CDR3 is TGTGCCACCAGTGATCACCGACAGGGGACAGATGAGCAGTTCTTC. Its translation: CATSDHRQGTDEQFF.